This TCR beta chain was sequenced for a study of early T cells in non-severe SARS-CoV-2 infection. In the study overall: Sequencing input comprised bulk RNA from unsorted whole blood; chain pairing was not available.

The V and J ends lost 4 bases and 8 bases respectively, with 17 bases between them. The length of the CDR3 is 15 residues. Per germline, CDR1 MDHEN and CDR2 SYDVKM. The TCR library protocol was used to attach unique molecular identifiers. These identifiers were attached to individual cDNA molecules. TCRdb re-called the 5' RACE reads with MiXCR, one entry per CDR3 protein. This sample has around 58,000 distinct CDR3 sequences, with about 7.7% found just once. General observations from the study: Comparison of clonotypes with VDJdb favored anti-spike CD8 responses while missing private and CD4 specificities.

For this clonotype: The antigen is undetermined.

The sample in question was whole blood, obtained at baseline. The receptor's source is an adult who was a healthcare worker with PCR-confirmed SARS-CoV-2 infection or an uninfected control (not recorded which). This chain connects TRBV28 to TRBJ1-4; no clear D gene. The CDR3 spells CASSYPGLTGEKLFF. The CDR3 nucleotides are TGTGCCAGCAGTTACCCGGGCCTCACTGGGGAAAAACTGTTTTTT. Looking up the rest from reference TRBV28 and TRBJ1-4 gives the full variable domain: DVKVTQSSRYLVKRTGEKVFLECVQDMDHENMFWYRQDPGLGLRLIYFSYDVKMKEKGDIPEGYSVSREKKERFSLILESASTNQTSMYLCASSYPGLTGEKLFFGSGTQLSVL.